The clone carrying this TCR beta chain was counted ten times or more. Its antigen is not known. Template switching created a universal primer site, and the cDNA included unique molecular identifiers. TCRdb re-called the 5' RACE reads with MiXCR, one entry per CDR3 protein. The sample yields hundreds of thousands of distinct CDR3 sequences, 5.5% to 7.5% seen once. Donors uniformly comprised healthy Caucasians. The V gene's germline CDR1 is ENHRY and CDR2 SYGVKD. The CDR3 is 12 amino acids. With 10 bases clipped from V and 5 bases from J, the junction kept 8 bases outside the gene matches. This sample was included in a study of identical twins. Whole-study results and caveats: Weaker excess twin sharing was observed in beta out-of-frame sequences. Recombination models fit unrelated individuals' TCR alpha sharing but underestimated twins'.

This clonotype was sampled from a man in his late teens or twenties in good health. The sample was naive T cells sorted from blood. The rearrangement uses TRBV10-3 and TRBJ2-7, with 7 bases matching TRBD1. CDR3 nucleotides: TGTGCCACCGCAGGGGGTGGGGACGAGCAGTACTTC. Its translation: CATAGGGDEQYF.